Sequencing of this TCR beta chain was carried out in a study of control samples from healthy donors and cancer patients. This CDR3 is built from 14 residues. Germline CDR1 reads ENHRY; CDR2 reads SYGVKD. The ends lost 6 bases at V and 0 bases at J; junction bases unmatched: 4. Clones were read by immunoSEQ multiplex PCR, and TCRdb kept only the in-frame ones, dropping some. The sample consists of around 97,000 clones, 75% to 90% of them appearing once. The sequenced sample consisted of PBMCs. The gene calls are TRBV10-3 and TRBJ2-5, with 7 bases fitting TRBD1. This clonotype was obtained from a man aged 60-69 years with lung cancer. The CDR3 DNA reads as TGTGCCATCAGCGTTGACAGGGACCAAGAGACCCAGTACTTC. It specifies CAISVDRDQETQYF.